This entry lists 11 T cell receptor beta chains sequenced from one sample in a study of T cells in Graves' hyperthyroidism and ophthalmopathy. TCR beta CDR3 sequences were amplified from RNA transcripts. When the TCR CDR3 underwent first-round RT-PCR, the HTBI primer set was used. A single record per CDR3 protein comes from TCRdb applying MiXCR to the multiplex PCR reads. The sample yields 300,000 to 450,000 distinct CDR3 sequences, roughly 13% seen once. Sequencing was carried out using blood. The receptors shown here come from a woman aged 55 to 70 with Graves' hyperthyroidism.

This clonotype was counted between two and nine times. Written as DNA, the CDR3 is TGTGCCAGCAGCTCCCCCCCTGGCGGTTGGCGGGTCGTTGACACCGGGGAGCTGTTTTTT. It specifies CASSSPPGGWRVVDTGELFF. The J gene is TRBJ2-2, the V gene TRBV7-9, with a weak D call TRBD2 (5 bases). V lost 4 bases and J 3 bases, leaving 27 bases between the germline ends. The CDR3 runs 20 residues. Germline V gene lookup returns CDR1 SEHNR and CDR2 FQNEAQ (reference sequence).

This clonotype showed up many times. The V call is TRBV3-1, the J call TRBJ2-7; D gene ambiguous. The CDR3 contains 14 residues. Trimming shortened V by 4 bases and J by 5 bases, and 15 bases separated the two germline ends. The V gene's germline CDR1 is LGHDT and CDR2 YNNKEL (reference sequence). The CDR3 spells CASSPQGSGHEQYF. The CDR3 DNA reads TGTGCCAGCAGCCCTCAAGGGTCCGGCCACGAGCAGTACTTC.

The chain has TRBV19 and TRBJ2-2, with 14 bases fitting TRBD2. Trimming cost V 5 bases and J 2 bases; bases outside gene matches: 7. This CDR3 spans 18 amino acids. CDR1 and CDR2 from the germline V gene are LNHDA and SQIVND (reference sequence). CDR3 loop: CASSLGLAGGLNTGELFF. The DNA for the CDR3 is TGTGCCAGTAGTTTAGGACTAGCGGGAGGATTAAACACCGGGGAGCTGTTTTTT. The whole variable domain, filled in from reference TRBV19 and TRBJ2-2, reads DGGITQSPKYLFRKEGQNVTLSCEQNLNHDAMYWYRQDPGQGLRLIYYSQIVNDFQKGDIAEGYSVSREKKESFPLTVTSAQKNPTAFYLCASSLGLAGGLNTGELFFGEGSRLTVL.

The sample holds many counts of this clonotype. The V gene is TRBV12-5, the J gene TRBJ2-7; D unresolved. The V end lost 3 bases, the J end lost 3 bases, and 3 bases lay between the germline ends. The CDR3 spans 11 residues. The germline V gene has CDR1 LGHNT and CDR2 FRNRAP. The CDR3 spells CASGFLYEQYF. CDR3 nucleotides: TGTGCTAGTGGTTTCCTCTACGAGCAGTACTTC.

This clonotype showed up many times. J is TRBJ2-1 and V is TRBV10-3, with TRBD2 identical over 10 bases. V was clipped by 10 bases and J by 4 bases; unmatched bases: 7. Germline V gene sequence: CDR1 ENHRY, CDR2 SYGVKD. The CDR3 totals 14 residues. The CDR3 protein is CATRLAGLYNEQFF. DNA for the CDR3: TGTGCCACCCGACTAGCGGGCCTTTACAATGAGCAGTTCTTC.

There are many counts of this clonotype. The chain carries TRBV20-1 and TRBJ2-1; D is undetermined. The CDR3 is 14 residues long. Germline CDR1 DFQATT, CDR2 SNEGSKA (reference sequence). Trimming removed 5 bases at V and 0 bases at J, with 11 bases between. This chain's CDR3 is CSAEPSSSYNEQFF. The CDR3 DNA is TGCAGTGCTGAACCCTCAAGCTCCTACAATGAGCAGTTCTTC.

This clonotype was seen more than once but under ten times. One end of the junction is discordant with germline, which a read error may explain. The chain joins TRBV7-9 to TRBJ2-2, with D possibly matching TRBD2 (6 bases). This CDR3 contains 14 residues. Germline CDR1 reads SEHNR; CDR2 reads FQNEAQ (reference sequence). The CDR3, as DNA: TGTGCCAGCAGCTCTTTTACTAGCCCCGGGGAGCTGCTTTTT. Its translation: CASSSFTSPGELLF.

The chain links TRBV29-1 to TRBJ2-5; 9 bases fit TRBD2. Germline CDR1 reads SQVTM; CDR2 reads ANQGSEA. The CDR3 extends over 16 amino acids. J was trimmed by 2 bases and V by 3 bases; bases with no gene match: 10. CDR3 DNA: TGCAGCGTTGATAGGGCGGGGGGGGGGAGGCAAGAGACCCAGTACTTC. Protein sequence: CSVDRAGGGRQETQYF. Together with reference TRBV29-1 and TRBJ2-5, the CDR3 gives the full variable domain: SAVISQKPSRDICQRGTSLTIQCQVDSQVTMMFWYRQQPGQSLTLIATANQGSEATYESGFVIDKFPISRPNLTFSTLTVSNMSPEDSSIYLCSVDRAGGGRQETQYFGPGTRLLVL.

In regard to this clonotype: A read error may explain this, as a much larger clone is one base away. The V gene is TRBV6-1, the J gene TRBJ2-2, with D maybe TRBD1 (6 bases). CDR1 and CDR2 (germline): MNHNS, SASEGT. This CDR3 is built from 15 residues. Trimming took off 2 bases at V and 2 bases at J, with 9 bases between the two ends. The DNA for the CDR3 is TGTGCCAGCAGTGAAATGGACAGTAACACCGGGGAGCTGTTTTTT. Residues: CASSEMDSNTGELFF.

This clonotype was detected many times. This rearrangement joins TRBV7-9 to TRBJ2-7; TRBD1 matches 10 bases. J gave up 5 bases and V 1 base, and 2 bases lay outside the gene matches. Germline V gene lookup returns CDR1 SEHNR and CDR2 FQNEAQ (reference sequence). The CDR3 extends over 14 amino acids. In DNA form, the CDR3 reads TGTGCCAGCAGCTTAGTAGGGACAGGGGACGAGCAGTACTTC. Translating it yields CASSLVGTGDEQYF.

The chain uses TRBV5-8 and TRBJ2-2, with D perhaps assigned TRBD1 or TRBD2 (5 bases each). V lost 1 base to trimming and J lost 6 bases, with 13 bases between them. The CDR3 contains 15 residues. Germline assignment: CDR1 SGHTS and CDR2 YDEGEE. CDR3 in amino acids: CASSLYRMGAGELFF. The DNA for the CDR3 is TGTGCCAGCAGCTTGTACAGGATGGGAGCCGGGGAGCTGTTTTTT.